This TCR beta chain was sequenced during a study of human T cells and chemical hapten exposure. Overall study: The variation in per-sample TCR yields arose mainly from small differences in pooled library volumes. General study results and limits: TCRs at a frequency above 1 in 1000 stayed unchanged with DPC sensitization.

In its sample, this clonotype was seen many times. Its cognate antigen is unknown. Time point specified: healthy volunteer bleed at 2 weeks. The authors' total RNA extraction used unfractionated whole blood. The CDR3 spans 13 residues. Germline V lookup: CDR1 SGHAT, CDR2 FQNNGV. Trimming stripped 7 bases from V and 2 bases from J, with 9 bases between. Single cDNA molecules in the library carried unique molecular identifiers attached during preparation. In the study's own analysis: TCR counts had a median of about 92,000 per sample and spanned 23,224 to 690,600. TCRdb ran MiXCR on the RACE reads and lists one entry per CDR3 protein. TCRdb's processing, not the study's, gives the V and J calls here. Found here are around 45,000 distinct CDR3 sequences, roughly 4.2% of them singletons; the top ten hold 5.8%.

This chain links TRBV11-2 with TRBJ2-1; D gene uncertain. This clonotype was sampled from a human donor in good health. Some clones in this sample may be carry-over from other donors' samples. Sequencing was carried out using whole blood. CDR3 in amino acids: CASNPGPYNEQFF. For the CDR3, the DNA is TGTGCCAGCAACCCCGGCCCCTACAATGAGCAGTTCTTC. Full variable domain (rest looked up from reference TRBV11-2 and TRBJ2-1): EAGVAQSPRYKIIEKRQSVAFWCNPISGHATLYWYQQILGQGPKLLIQFQNNGVVDDSQLPKDRFSAERLKGVDSTLKIQPAKLEDSAVYLCASNPGPYNEQFFGPGTRLTVL.